This TCR beta chain came from a study of graft-versus-host responses after intestinal transplantation. About this clone itself: Its matching antigen is unknown.

The study's findings and limits: In recipient marrow, GvH clones were found, and some appeared first in ileum or blood.

Only in-frame clones appear in the TCRdb table, and some are missing; sequencing was by immunoSEQ multiplex PCR. The table lists tens of thousands of clones, almost 90% of them singletons, with approximately 0.11% in the top ten. Germline CDR1 reads SEHNR; CDR2 reads FQNEAQ (reference sequence). The V segment lost 1 base and the J segment 4 bases; nucleotides outside the gene matches: 8. The CDR3 runs 17 residues. The chain carries TRBV7-9 and TRBJ2-4; 9 bases fit TRBD1. The source of this sequence is a human donor who received an intestinal transplant. Sequenced here: unstimulated CD4+ T cells sorted from spleen or lymph node cells, sampled before intestinal transplant. The CDR3 sequence: CASSLGGSGTGKNIQYF. The CDR3 DNA reads TGTGCCAGCAGCTTAGGGGGATCCGGGACAGGGAAAAACATTCAGTACTTC.